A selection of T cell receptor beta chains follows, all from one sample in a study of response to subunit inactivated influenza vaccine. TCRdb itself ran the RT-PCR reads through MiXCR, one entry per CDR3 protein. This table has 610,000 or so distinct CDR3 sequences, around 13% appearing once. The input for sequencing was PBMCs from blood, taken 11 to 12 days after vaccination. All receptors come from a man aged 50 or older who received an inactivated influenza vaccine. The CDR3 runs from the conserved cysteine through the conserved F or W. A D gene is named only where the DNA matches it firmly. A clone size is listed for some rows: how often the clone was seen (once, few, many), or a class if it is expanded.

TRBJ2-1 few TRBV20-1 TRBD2 CSATGRESSYNEQFF TGCAGTGCTACCGGGAGGGAGAGCTCCTACAATGAGCAGTTCTTC
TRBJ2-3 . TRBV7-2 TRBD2 CASSSSSGRAQDTQYF TGTGCCAGCAGCTCCTCAAGCGGGAGGGCCCAAGATACGCAGTATTTT
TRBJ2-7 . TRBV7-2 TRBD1 CASSLGTGGVGEQYF TGTGCCAGCAGCTTAGGGACAGGGGGCGTGGGAGAGCAGTACTTC
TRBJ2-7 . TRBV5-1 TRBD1 CASWDRGRSYEQYF TGCGCCAGCTGGGACAGGGGAAGATCCTACGAGCAGTACTTC
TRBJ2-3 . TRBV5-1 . CASSFLVTDTQYF TGCGCCAGCAGCTTTTTAGTCACAGATACGCAGTATTTT
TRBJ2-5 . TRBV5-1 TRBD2 CASSLGLEREMRGETQYF TGCGCCAGCAGCTTGGGGTTAGAGCGGGAAATGCGCGGGGAGACCCAGTACTTC
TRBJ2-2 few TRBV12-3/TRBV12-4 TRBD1 CATQGEGTDRAIAGELFF TGTGCCACCCAAGGGGAAGGGACAGACAGGGCCATTGCCGGGGAGCTGTTTTTT
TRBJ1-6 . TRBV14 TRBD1 CASSQSTGVNSPLHF TGTGCCAGCAGCCAGAGCACAGGGGTTAATTCACCCCTCCACTTT
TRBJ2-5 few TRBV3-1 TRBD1 CASDSRGRETQYF TGTGCCAGCGATTCCAGGGGGCGGGAGACCCAGTACTTC
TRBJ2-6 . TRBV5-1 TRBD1 CASSFQGAGGANVLTF TGCGCCAGCAGCTTCCAGGGGGCTGGGGGGGCCAACGTCCTGACTTTC
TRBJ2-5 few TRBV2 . CASSGIGRRETQYF TGTGCCAGCAGTGGAATAGGGAGGAGGGAGACCCAGTACTTC
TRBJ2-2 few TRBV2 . CASSKEEASGELFF TGTGCCAGCAGTAAGGAGGAGGCTTCCGGGGAGCTGTTTTTT
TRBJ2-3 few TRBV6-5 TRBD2 CASSLNLAGGLDTQYF TGTGCCAGCAGCTTAAACCTAGCGGGGGGTCTAGATACGCAGTATTTT
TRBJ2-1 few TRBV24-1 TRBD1 CATSALGQGADNEQFF TGTGCCACCAGTGCCCTGGGACAGGGGGCGGACAATGAGCAGTTCTTC
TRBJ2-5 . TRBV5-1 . CASRPGVQETQYF TGCGCCAGCAGACCCGGGGTCCAAGAGACCCAGTACTTC
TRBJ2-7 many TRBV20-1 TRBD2 CSATGTSGYLSYEQYF TGCAGTGCTACTGGGACTAGCGGATATCTCTCCTACGAGCAGTACTTC
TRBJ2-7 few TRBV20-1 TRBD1 CSARDPTDRVSGEQYF TGCAGTGCTAGAGATCCCACGGACAGGGTATCGGGGGAGCAGTACTTC
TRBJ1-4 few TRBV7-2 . CASSSLPATNEKLFF TGTGCCAGCAGCTCCTTGCCGGCAACTAATGAAAAACTGTTTTTT
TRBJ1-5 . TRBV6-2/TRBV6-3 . CASRPWGPLSNQPQHF TGTGCCAGCCGCCCGTGGGGCCCTCTGAGCAATCAGCCCCAGCATTTT
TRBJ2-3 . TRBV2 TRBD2 CASVGTSGGEDTQYF TGTGCCAGCGTTGGGACTAGCGGGGGAGAAGATACGCAGTATTTT
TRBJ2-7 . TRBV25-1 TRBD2 CASSEYGLAEQYF TGTGCCAGCAGTGAATACGGACTAGCCGAGCAGTACTTC
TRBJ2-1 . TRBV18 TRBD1 CASSPPVTGAWNEQFF TGTGCCAGCTCACCACCAGTGACAGGGGCTTGGAATGAGCAGTTCTTC
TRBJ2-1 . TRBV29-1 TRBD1 CSVGTGSSYNEQFF TGCAGCGTGGGGACAGGGAGCTCCTACAATGAGCAGTTCTTC
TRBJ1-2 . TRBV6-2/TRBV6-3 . CASRVAWANYGYTF TGTGCCAGCCGGGTCGCTTGGGCGAACTATGGCTACACCTTC
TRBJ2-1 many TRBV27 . CASSFGGLTQGPNEQFF TGTGCCAGCAGTTTCGGGGGCCTAACGCAGGGGCCCAATGAGCAGTTCTTC
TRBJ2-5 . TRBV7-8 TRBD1 CASSPPPRQGSQETQYF TGTGCCAGCAGCCCACCCCCACGACAGGGCAGCCAAGAGACCCAGTACTTC
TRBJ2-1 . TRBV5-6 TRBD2 CASSSLAGSHNEQFF TGTGCCAGCAGCTCCTTAGCGGGCAGCCACAATGAGCAGTTCTTC
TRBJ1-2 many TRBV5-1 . CASSRELNYGYTF TGCGCCAGCAGCAGGGAGCTTAACTATGGCTACACCTTC
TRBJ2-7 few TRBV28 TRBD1 CASSLKGTVRGQYF TGTGCCAGCAGTTTAAAAGGGACAGTCCGCGGGCAGTACTTC
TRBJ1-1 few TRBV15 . CATSRDLKGTEAFF TGTGCCACCAGCAGAGATCTCAAGGGCACTGAAGCTTTCTTT
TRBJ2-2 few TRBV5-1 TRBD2 CASSSRLAGDGGELFF TGCGCCAGCAGCTCCCGTTTAGCGGGAGACGGCGGGGAGCTGTTTTTT
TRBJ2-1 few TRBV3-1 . CASTPQGASYNEQFF TGTGCCAGCACCCCCCAGGGAGCCTCCTACAATGAGCAGTTCTTC
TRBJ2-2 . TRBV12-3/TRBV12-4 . CAGASNTGELFF TGTGCCGGAGCATCGAACACCGGGGAGCTGTTTTTT
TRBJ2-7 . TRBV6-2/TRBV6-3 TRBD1 CASTYTGTGYHEQYF TGTGCCAGCACCTATACAGGGACAGGGTACCACGAGCAGTACTTC
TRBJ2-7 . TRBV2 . CASSSHTGHSYEQYF TGTGCCAGCAGTAGCCACACCGGCCATTCCTACGAGCAGTACTTC
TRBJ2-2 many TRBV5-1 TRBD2 CASSLGTSGISGELFF TGCGCCAGCAGTCTCGGGACTAGCGGGATCAGCGGGGAGCTGTTTTTT
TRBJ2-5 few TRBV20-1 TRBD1 CSARIQGVLGTQYF TGCAGTGCTAGAATACAGGGGGTGTTGGGGACCCAGTACTTC
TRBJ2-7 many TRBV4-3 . CASSQDYESEQYF TGCGCCAGCAGCCAAGATTACGAGTCCGAGCAGTACTTC
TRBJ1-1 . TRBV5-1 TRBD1 CASRNPGTGNTEAFF TGCGCCAGCAGAAATCCCGGGACAGGGAACACTGAAGCTTTCTTT
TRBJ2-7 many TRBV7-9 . CASEGTYEQYF TGTGCCAGCGAGGGTACCTACGAGCAGTACTTC
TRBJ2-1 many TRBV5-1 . CASCEFAGSSYNEQFF TGCGCCAGCTGCGAATTCGCAGGATCTTCTTACAATGAGCAGTTCTTC
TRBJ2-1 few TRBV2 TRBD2 CASRPSTSGRAESFF TGTGCCAGCAGACCTAGTACTAGCGGGAGGGCCGAATCGTTCTTC
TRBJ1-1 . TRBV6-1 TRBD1 CASTSQGVGTEAFF TGTGCCAGCACCTCCCAGGGGGTAGGGACTGAAGCTTTCTTT
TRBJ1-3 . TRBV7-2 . CASSTQGSSGNTIYF TGTGCCAGCAGCACACAGGGAAGCTCTGGAAACACCATATATTTT
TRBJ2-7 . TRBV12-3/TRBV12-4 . CASRGLSAYEQYF TGTGCCAGCAGGGGGCTGAGTGCCTACGAGCAGTACTTC
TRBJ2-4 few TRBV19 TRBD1 CASRTGLSAKNIQYF TGTGCCAGTCGGACAGGCCTTTCAGCCAAAAACATTCAGTACTTC
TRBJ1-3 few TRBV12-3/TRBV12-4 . CASSLGGAAGNTIYF TGTGCCAGCAGTTTAGGGGGGGCTGCTGGAAACACCATATATTTT
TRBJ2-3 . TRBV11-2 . CASSLVRGRDTQYF TGTGCCAGCAGCTTAGTGCGGGGGCGAGATACGCAGTATTTT
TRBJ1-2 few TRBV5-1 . CASSRDGPTQGYGYTF TGCGCCAGCAGCCGAGACGGCCCCACTCAAGGCTATGGCTACACCTTC
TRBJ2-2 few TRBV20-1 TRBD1 CSARGTGRTGELFF TGCAGTGCTAGAGGGACAGGGCGCACCGGGGAGCTGTTTTTT
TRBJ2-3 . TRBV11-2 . CASSRIAATDTQYF TGTGCCAGCAGCCGCATAGCGGCCACAGATACGCAGTATTTT
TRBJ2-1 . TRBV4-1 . CASSQDWRPNEQFF TGCGCCAGCAGCCAAGACTGGCGTCCCAATGAGCAGTTCTTC
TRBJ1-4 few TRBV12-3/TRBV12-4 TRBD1 CASSFRGQREKLFF TGTGCCAGCAGTTTCAGGGGGCAAAGGGAAAAACTGTTTTTT